The subject of this entry is one T cell receptor beta chain. The record originates from a study of blood T cell repertoires in COVID-19. Study-level background: Collection of acute and convalescent COVID-19 samples took place in the United States, Italy and Spain. In each case, the material was cDNA or gDNA derived from T cells, B-cell-depleted T cells, or PBMCs.

Clones were sequenced by immunoSEQ multiplex PCR, and TCRdb holds only the in-frame ones, with some missing. Among hundreds of thousands of clones listed, around 83% were seen once. Material: peripheral blood. The clonotype was recovered from a woman aged 45 to 65 with acute or convalescent COVID-19.

CDR3 DNA: TGTGCCACCAGTGACAGGGTGGGCTCCTACGAGCAGTACTTC. This translates into CATSDRVGSYEQYF. The J gene is TRBJ2-7, the V gene TRBV24-1, with D tentatively TRBD1 (5 bases). Germline V gene sequence: CDR1 KGHDR, CDR2 SFDVKD. The V end lost 4 bases, the J end lost 0 bases, and 9 bases lay between the germline ends. The CDR3 has 14 amino acids.